These 8 T cell receptor beta chains came from one sample sequenced in a study of vaccination and CD4 T cells after COVID-19. Noted treatment: roughly ten-day PBMC culture with coronavirus spike peptide pools or control peptides (ViraFEST assay). No cognate antigen is known for these TCRs. Sequencing of cultured CD4+ T cell DNA used the Oncomine TCR Beta short-read assay. TCRdb itself ran the PCR reads through MiXCR, one entry per CDR3 protein. Among some 20,000 distinct CDR3 sequences, 40% were seen once, and the ten largest hold 9%. This sample comprised CD4+ T cells from blood, cultured in vitro, obtained after SARS-CoV-2 vaccination. The origin of the receptors is a human donor who had recovered from COVID-19.

The chain carries TRBV19 and TRBJ1-1; D is uncertain. CDR1 is LNHDA and CDR2 is SQIVND in the germline V gene (reference sequence). V lost 1 base and J 1 base, leaving 4 bases between the germline ends. The CDR3 has 13 amino acids. CDR3 protein: CASSIAANTEAFF. The CDR3 DNA sequence: TGTGCCAGTAGTATAGCTGCGAACACTGAAGCTTTCTTT. The full variable domain, its missing parts supplied by reference TRBV19 and TRBJ1-1, is DGGITQSPKYLFRKEGQNVTLSCEQNLNHDAMYWYRQDPGQGLRLIYYSQIVNDFQKGDIAEGYSVSREKKESFPLTVTSAQKNPTAFYLCASSIAANTEAFFGQGTRLTVV.

A note on this clonotype: A junction end diverges from the germline sequence, so it may reflect a read error. V and J are TRBV7-9 and TRBJ2-1; the D gene is possibly TRBD2 (6 bases). Gene TRBJ2-7 matches the end of the DNA better, so the J call may be wrong. The CDR3 has 14 amino acids. Germline CDR1 is SEHNR and CDR2 is FQNEAQ (reference sequence). The CDR3, as DNA: TGTGCCAGCAGGTTAGGAGGGGCCTCCTACGAGCAGTACTTC. Translated, it gives CASRLGGASYEQYF.

The rearrangement uses TRBV7-8 and TRBJ2-7; D is ambiguous. V dropped 3 bases and J dropped 1 base, with 7 bases sitting between them. In germline, CDR1 is SGHVS, CDR2 FQNEAQ. This CDR3 comprises 13 residues. This chain's CDR3 is CASSFDRSYEQYF. CDR3 nucleotides: TGTGCCAGCAGCTTCGACCGATCCTACGAGCAGTACTTC.

This clonotype was recorded only once. J is TRBJ1-1 and V is TRBV11-3; D is undetermined. This CDR3 has 11 amino acids. Trimming shortened V by 3 bases and J by 2 bases, and 1 base separated the two germline ends. CDR1 is SGHNT, CDR2 YENEEA, per germline. The CDR3 nucleotides are TGTGCCAGCAGCTTCAACACTGAAGCTTTCTTT. Protein product: CASSFNTEAFF.

A few counts support this clonotype. Written as DNA, the CDR3 is TGTGCCAGTAAAAATGGACAGGGCAATCAGCCCCAGCATTTT. As protein: CASKNGQGNQPQHF. This chain connects TRBV19 to TRBJ1-5, with 7 bases fitting TRBD1. The CDR3 runs 14 residues. Per germline, CDR1 LNHDA and CDR2 SQIVND (reference sequence). V was pared by 7 bases and J by 2 bases, with 5 bases of the junction left unmatched.

This clonotype turned up a few times. The chain couples TRBV7-9 to TRBJ1-1, with D uncertain. Trimming pared 3 bases from V and 5 bases from J, leaving 10 bases between. Germline lookup yields CDR1 SEHNR and CDR2 FQNEAQ (reference sequence). This CDR3 has 13 residues. CDR3 nucleotide sequence: TGTGCCAGCAGCTTCAAGGGTGGGACTGAAGCTTTCTTT. Translating it yields CASSFKGGTEAFF.

The V and J genes are TRBV24-1 and TRBJ2-1; TRBD2 matches at 14 bases. This CDR3 is built from 17 residues. From germline, CDR1 is KGHDR and CDR2 SFDVKD. V was pared by 9 bases and J by 8 bases, with 14 bases of the junction left unmatched. CDR3 amino acids: CATLTSGGAKKPYEQFF. The CDR3 DNA is TGTGCCACCCTGACTAGCGGGGGGGCTAAAAAACCATATGAGCAGTTCTTC.

The chain recombines TRBV6-2 or TRBV6-3 with TRBJ1-6, with a tentative D call TRBD1 (5 bases). CDR3 length: 16 residues. V was clipped by 0 bases and J by 10 bases, with 16 bases between them. CDR1 and CDR2 from the germline V gene are MNHEY and SVGEGT. The CDR3 loop is CASSYSVAGNYSPLHF. The CDR3 DNA is TGTGCCAGCAGTTACTCGGTGGCAGGGAACTACTCACCCCTCCACTTT.